The subject of this entry is one T cell receptor (beta chain). In the source study's methods: Amplifying reference gene primers gave estimates of nucleated cell counts. The repertoire was sequenced with immunoSEQ multiplex PCR; TCRdb's copy has only in-frame clones and lacks some. V and J calls and clone size come straight from that table; D and trimming were deduced from the DNA. This table has about 63,000 clones, roughly three quarters appearing once. This sample was included in a study of blood T cell repertoires in COVID-19. Across the whole study: Spain, Italy and the United States supplied samples that represented acute and convalescent COVID-19. In each case, the material was cDNA or gDNA derived from T cells, B-cell-depleted T cells, or PBMCs.

The CDR3 consists of 13 residues. Looked up from germline, CDR1 is ENHRY and CDR2 is SYGVKD. V lost 10 bases, J lost 5 bases, and 8 bases stayed unmatched. Sequenced material: peripheral blood. The chain recombines TRBV10-3 with TRBJ1-5; TRBD1 matches at 7 bases. The source of this sequence is a woman of 80 years or more with acute or convalescent COVID-19. CDR3 in amino acids: CATQTDRDQPQHF. As DNA, the CDR3 is TGTGCCACCCAAACCGACAGGGATCAGCCCCAGCATTTT.